The clone carrying this T cell receptor beta chain was seen many times. The data derive from a study of T cell repertoires in cytomegalovirus infection. Study summary: Public TCR beta signatures marked donors with CMV infection and the matching HLA.

Via MiXCR, TCRdb re-called the reads, giving one row per CDR3 protein. This sample has more than 150,000 distinct CDR3 sequences, with 28% found just once. The CDR3 consists of 14 residues. Trimming pared 7 bases from V and 2 bases from J, leaving 14 bases between. CDR1 is LNHDA, CDR2 SQIVND, per germline (reference sequence). Sequenced: PBMCs. This sequence joins TRBV19 and TRBJ1-1; perhaps TRBD1 as D (5 bases). This receptor was taken from a human donor in good health (CMV status not recorded). Some clones in this sample may be carry-over from other donors' samples. For the CDR3, the DNA is TGTGCCAGTAAGGCTCGACAGATCAACACTGAAGCTTTCTTT. It is translated as CASKARQINTEAFF.